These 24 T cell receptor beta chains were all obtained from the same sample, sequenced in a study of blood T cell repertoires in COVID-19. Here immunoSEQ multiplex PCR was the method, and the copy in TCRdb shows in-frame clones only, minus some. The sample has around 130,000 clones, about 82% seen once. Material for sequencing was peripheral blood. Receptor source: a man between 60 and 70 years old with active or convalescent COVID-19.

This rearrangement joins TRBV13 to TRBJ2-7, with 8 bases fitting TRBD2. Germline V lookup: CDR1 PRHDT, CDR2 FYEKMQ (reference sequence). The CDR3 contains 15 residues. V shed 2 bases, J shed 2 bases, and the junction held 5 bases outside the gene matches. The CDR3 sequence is CASSLTYGGAYEQYF. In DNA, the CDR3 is TGTGCCAGCAGCTTAACATACGGGGGGGCCTACGAGCAGTACTTC. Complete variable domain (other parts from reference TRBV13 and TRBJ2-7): AAGVIQSPRHLIKEKRETATLKCYPIPRHDTVYWYQQGPGQDPQFLISFYEKMQSDKGSIPDRFSAQQFSDYHSELNMSSLELGDSALYFCASSLTYGGAYEQYFGPGTRLTVT.

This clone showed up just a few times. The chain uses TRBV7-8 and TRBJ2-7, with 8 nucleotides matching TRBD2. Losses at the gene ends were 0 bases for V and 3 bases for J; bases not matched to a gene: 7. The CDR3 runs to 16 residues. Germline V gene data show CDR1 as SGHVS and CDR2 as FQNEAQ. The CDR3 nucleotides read TGTGCCAGCAGCTTAGCCGGGGGGGAGGGAAGCTACGAGCAGTACTTC. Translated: CASSLAGGEGSYEQYF.

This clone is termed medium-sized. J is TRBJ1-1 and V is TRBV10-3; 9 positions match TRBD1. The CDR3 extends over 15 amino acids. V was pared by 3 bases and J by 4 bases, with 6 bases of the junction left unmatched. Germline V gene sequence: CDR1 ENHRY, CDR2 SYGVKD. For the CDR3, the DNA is TGTGCCATCAGTGATTACAGGGGGCGCGGCACTGAAGCTTTCTTT. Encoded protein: CAISDYRGRGTEAFF.

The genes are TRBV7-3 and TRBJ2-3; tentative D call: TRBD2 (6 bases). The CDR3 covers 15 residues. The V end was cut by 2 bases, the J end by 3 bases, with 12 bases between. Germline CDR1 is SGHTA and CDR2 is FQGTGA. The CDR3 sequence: CASSLRGLLTDTQYF. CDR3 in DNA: TGTGCCAGCAGCTTACGGGGACTCCTAACAGATACGCAGTATTTT. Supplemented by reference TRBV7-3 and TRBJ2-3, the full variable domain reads GAGVSQTPSNKVTEKGKYVELRCDPISGHTALYWYRQSLGQGPEFLIYFQGTGAADDSGLPNDRFFAVRPEGSVSTLKIQRTERGDSAVYLCASSLRGLLTDTQYFGPGTRLTVL.

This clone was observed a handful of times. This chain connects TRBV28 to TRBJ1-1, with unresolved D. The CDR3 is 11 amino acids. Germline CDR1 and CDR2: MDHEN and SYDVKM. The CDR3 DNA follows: TGTGCTTCAGGTTTTTACACTGAAGCTTTCTTT. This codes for CASGFYTEAFF.

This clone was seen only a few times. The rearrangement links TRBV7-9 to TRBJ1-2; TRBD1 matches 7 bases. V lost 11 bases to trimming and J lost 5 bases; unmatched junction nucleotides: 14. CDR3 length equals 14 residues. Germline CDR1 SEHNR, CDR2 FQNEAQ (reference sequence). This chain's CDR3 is CASQGTENLYGYTF. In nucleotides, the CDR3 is TGTGCCTCCCAGGGGACAGAGAATTTATATGGCTACACCTTC.

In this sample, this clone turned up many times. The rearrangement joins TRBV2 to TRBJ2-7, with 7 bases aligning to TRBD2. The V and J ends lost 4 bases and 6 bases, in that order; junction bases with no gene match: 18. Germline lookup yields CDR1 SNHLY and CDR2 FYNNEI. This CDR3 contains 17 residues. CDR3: CASSVGGGYAGAGEQYF. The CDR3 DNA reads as TGTGCCAGCAGTGTTGGAGGAGGGTATGCGGGAGCGGGCGAGCAGTACTTC.

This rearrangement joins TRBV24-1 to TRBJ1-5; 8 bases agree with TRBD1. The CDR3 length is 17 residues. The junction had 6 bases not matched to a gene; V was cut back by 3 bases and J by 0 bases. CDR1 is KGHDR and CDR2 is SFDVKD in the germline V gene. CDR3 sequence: CATSDPTGGISNQPQHF. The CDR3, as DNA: TGTGCCACCAGTGATCCAACAGGGGGGATTAGCAATCAGCCCCAGCATTTT.

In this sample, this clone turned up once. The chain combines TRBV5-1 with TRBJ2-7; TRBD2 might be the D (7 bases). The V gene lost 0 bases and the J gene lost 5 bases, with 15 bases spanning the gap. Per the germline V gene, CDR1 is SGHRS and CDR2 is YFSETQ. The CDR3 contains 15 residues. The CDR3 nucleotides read TGCGCCAGCAGCTTGGTAAGGGGGGGCAGGAACGAGCAGTACTTC. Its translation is CASSLVRGGRNEQYF.

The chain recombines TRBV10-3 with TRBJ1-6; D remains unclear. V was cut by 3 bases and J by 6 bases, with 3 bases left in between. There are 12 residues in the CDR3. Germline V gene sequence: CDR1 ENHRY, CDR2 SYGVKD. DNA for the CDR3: TGTGCCATCAGTGATATTAATTCACCCCTCCACTTT. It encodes CAISDINSPLHF.

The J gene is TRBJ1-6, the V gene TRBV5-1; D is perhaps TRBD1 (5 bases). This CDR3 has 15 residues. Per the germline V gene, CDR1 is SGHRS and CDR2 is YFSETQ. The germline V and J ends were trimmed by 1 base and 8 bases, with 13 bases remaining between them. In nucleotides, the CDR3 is TGCGCCAGCAGCTTGAACGCAGGGAACGATTCACCCCTCCACTTT. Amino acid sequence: CASSLNAGNDSPLHF.

The CDR3 region has the DNA TGTGCCAGCACCCGGGGGGCGGATGGCTACACCTTC. Translating gives CASTRGADGYTF. This chain links TRBV6-5 with TRBJ1-2, with a tentative D call TRBD1 (6 bases). Germline-derived CDR1 and CDR2 are MNHEY and SVGAGI. The CDR3 runs 12 residues. The germline V and J ends were trimmed by 7 bases and 6 bases, with 12 bases remaining between them.

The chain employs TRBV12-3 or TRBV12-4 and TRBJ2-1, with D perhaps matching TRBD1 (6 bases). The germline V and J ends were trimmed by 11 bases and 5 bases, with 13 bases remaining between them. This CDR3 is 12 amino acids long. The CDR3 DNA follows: TGTGCCGGCCGGGACAACAACAATGAGCAGTTCTTC. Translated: CAGRDNNNEQFF.

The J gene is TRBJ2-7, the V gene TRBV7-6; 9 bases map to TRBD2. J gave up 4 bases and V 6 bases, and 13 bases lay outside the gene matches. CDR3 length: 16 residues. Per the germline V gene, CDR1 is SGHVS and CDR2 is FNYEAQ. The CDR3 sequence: CASSRQEGLAGYEQYF. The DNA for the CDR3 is TGTGCCAGCAGTCGACAGGAGGGACTAGCAGGTTACGAGCAGTACTTC.

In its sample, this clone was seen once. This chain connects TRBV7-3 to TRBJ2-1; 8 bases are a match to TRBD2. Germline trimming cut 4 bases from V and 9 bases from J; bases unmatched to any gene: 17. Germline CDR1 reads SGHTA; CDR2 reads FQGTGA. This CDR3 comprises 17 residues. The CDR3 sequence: CASSSNRGAGARGEQFF. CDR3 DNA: TGTGCCAGCAGCTCAAATAGAGGAGCGGGAGCCCGAGGTGAGCAGTTCTTC.

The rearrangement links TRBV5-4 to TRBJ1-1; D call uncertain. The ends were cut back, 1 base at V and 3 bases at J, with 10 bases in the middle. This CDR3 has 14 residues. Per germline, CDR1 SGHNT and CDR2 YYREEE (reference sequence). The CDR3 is CASSLRWGDTEAFF. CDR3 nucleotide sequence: TGTGCCAGCAGCTTGCGCTGGGGAGACACTGAAGCTTTCTTT.

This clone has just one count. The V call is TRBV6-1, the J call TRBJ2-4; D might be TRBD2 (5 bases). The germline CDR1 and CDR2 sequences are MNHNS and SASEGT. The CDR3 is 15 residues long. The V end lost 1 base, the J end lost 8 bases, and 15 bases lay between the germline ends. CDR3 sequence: CASSEGIRVGDIQYF. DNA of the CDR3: TGTGCCAGCAGTGAAGGTATAAGGGTCGGGGACATTCAGTACTTC.

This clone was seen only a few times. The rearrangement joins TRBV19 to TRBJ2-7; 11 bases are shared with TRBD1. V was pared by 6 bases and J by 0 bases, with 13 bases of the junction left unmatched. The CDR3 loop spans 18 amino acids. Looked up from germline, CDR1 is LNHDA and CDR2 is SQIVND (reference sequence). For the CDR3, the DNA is TGTGCCAGTAGCCCTTACTCTGCCGGGACAGGGGGCTCCTACGAGCAGTACTTC. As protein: CASSPYSAGTGGSYEQYF.

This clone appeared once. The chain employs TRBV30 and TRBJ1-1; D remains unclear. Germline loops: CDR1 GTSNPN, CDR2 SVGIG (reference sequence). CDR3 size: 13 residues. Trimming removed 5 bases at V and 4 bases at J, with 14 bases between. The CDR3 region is CAWERSDSTEAFF. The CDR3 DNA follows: TGTGCCTGGGAGAGGTCAGACTCCACTGAAGCTTTCTTT.

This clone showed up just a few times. CDR3 coding DNA: TGTGCCAGCAGCGTTCAGACAGGGCCGGAGGTTGAGACCCAGTACTTC. Translation gives CASSVQTGPEVETQYF. The chain is built from TRBV9 and TRBJ2-5; 7 nucleotides agree with TRBD1. From germline, CDR1 is SGDLS and CDR2 YYNGEE. CDR3 length: 16 amino acids. The junction had 12 bases not matched to a gene; V was cut back by 2 bases and J by 5 bases. The variable domain in full, with the rest retrieved from reference TRBV9 and TRBJ2-5, is DSGVTQTPKHLITATGQRVTLRCSPRSGDLSVYWYQQSLDQGLQFLIQYYNGEERAKGNILERFSAQQFPDLHSELNLSSLELGDSALYFCASSVQTGPEVETQYFGPGTRLLVL.

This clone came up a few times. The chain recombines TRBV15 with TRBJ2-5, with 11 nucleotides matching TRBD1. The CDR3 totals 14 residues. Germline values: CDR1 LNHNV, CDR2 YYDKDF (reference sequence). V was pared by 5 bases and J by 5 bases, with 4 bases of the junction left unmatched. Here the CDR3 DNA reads TGTGCCACCAGCGAGGACAGGGGGCTGGAGACCCAGTACTTC. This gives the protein CATSEDRGLETQYF.

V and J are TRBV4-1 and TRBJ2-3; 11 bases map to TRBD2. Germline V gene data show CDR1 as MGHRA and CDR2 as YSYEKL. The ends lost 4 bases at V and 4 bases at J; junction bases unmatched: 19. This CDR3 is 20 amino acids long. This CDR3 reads CASSPKEASGRWDLADTQYF. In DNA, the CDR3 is TGCGCCAGCAGCCCGAAGGAGGCTAGCGGGAGGTGGGATTTGGCAGATACGCAGTATTTT.

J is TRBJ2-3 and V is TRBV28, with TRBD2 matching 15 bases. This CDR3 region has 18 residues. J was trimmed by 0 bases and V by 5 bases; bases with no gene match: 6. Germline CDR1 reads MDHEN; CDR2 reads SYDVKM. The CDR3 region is CASSGGLAGGPSTDTQYF. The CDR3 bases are TGTGCCAGCAGTGGGGGACTAGCGGGAGGCCCTAGCACAGATACGCAGTATTTT.

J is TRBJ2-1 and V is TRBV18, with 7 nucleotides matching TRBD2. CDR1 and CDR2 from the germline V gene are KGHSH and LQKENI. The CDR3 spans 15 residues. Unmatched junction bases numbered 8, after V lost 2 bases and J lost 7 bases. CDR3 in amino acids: CASSPLELARNEQFF. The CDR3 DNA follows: TGTGCCAGCTCACCATTGGAACTAGCGCGGAATGAGCAGTTCTTC.